The 16 T cell receptor beta chains reported below all come from one sample, sequenced in a study of blood T cell repertoires in COVID-19. Sequencing used immunoSEQ multiplex PCR; TCRdb keeps in-frame clones, though not all of them. Here the sample spans roughly 170,000 clones, around 79% being singletons. What was sequenced was peripheral blood. All receptors come from a woman in her 70s with acute or convalescent COVID-19.

The CDR3 DNA reads as TGTGCCAGCAGTCCGCCGGGACAGGGGTCGGAAAAACTGTTTTTT. Translating it yields CASSPPGQGSEKLFF. The chain links TRBV6-2 or TRBV6-3 to TRBJ1-4; 10 bases match TRBD1. V dropped 5 bases and J dropped 8; count of bases not matched to a gene: 8. The CDR3 runs 15 residues. From germline, CDR1 is MNHEY and CDR2 SVGEGT.

The chain links TRBV7-2 to TRBJ2-1, with a tentative D call TRBD2 (6 bases). This CDR3 comprises 15 residues. V was clipped by 4 bases and J by 4 bases, with 14 bases between them. Germline V gene lookup returns CDR1 SGHTA and CDR2 FQGNSA. DNA of the CDR3: TGTGCCAGCAGCTCGTACGTCGGGGGTTACAATGAGCAGTTCTTC. This codes for CASSSYVGGYNEQFF.

V and J are TRBV2 and TRBJ1-3; D uncertain. The CDR3 covers 15 residues. Per germline, CDR1 SNHLY and CDR2 FYNNEI. V gave up 2 bases and J gave up 0 bases, with 8 bases separating them. CDR3 sequence: CASSELGSSGNTIYF. CDR3 DNA sequence: TGTGCCAGCAGTGAATTAGGGAGCTCTGGAAACACCATATATTTT.

The V call is TRBV7-9, the J call TRBJ2-2, with 8 bases identical to TRBD1. The trim removed 4 bases at V and 7 bases at J, leaving 8 bases unmatched. The CDR3 spans 15 residues. Germline V gene data show CDR1 as SEHNR and CDR2 as FQNEAQ (reference sequence). DNA for the CDR3: TGTGCCAGCAGCTCCCCAGGGGGCGGGATCGGGGAGCTGTTTTTT. Residues: CASSSPGGGIGELFF.

In DNA form, the CDR3 reads TGTGCCAGCAGCCATCGGGGTTCACCCCTCCACTTT. It yields the protein CASSHRGSPLHF. V is TRBV12-3 or TRBV12-4 and J is TRBJ1-6; D unresolved. Trimming took 6 bases from V and 9 from J, leaving 9 bases between them. The length of the CDR3 is 12 residues.

The chain carries TRBV5-4 and TRBJ2-3, with 7 bases lining up with TRBD1. CDR1 and CDR2 from the germline V gene are SGHNT and YYREEE (reference sequence). Trimming removed 4 bases from V and 3 bases from J; junction bases left unmatched: 8. The CDR3 loop spans 15 amino acids. This CDR3 reads CASSTRTGQTDTQYF. The CDR3 nucleotides are TGTGCCAGCAGCACAAGGACAGGTCAGACAGATACGCAGTATTTT.

The V and J genes are TRBV24-1 and TRBJ2-3; 7 bases agree with TRBD1. J lost 4 bases, V lost 5 bases, and 17 bases had no gene match. The CDR3 extends over 18 amino acids. Germline loops: CDR1 KGHDR, CDR2 SFDVKD. The chain's CDR3 is CATSAPFDREKKPDTQYF. In DNA, the CDR3 is TGTGCCACCAGTGCCCCCTTTGACAGGGAGAAAAAACCAGATACGCAGTATTTT.

This clone was picked up one time. The chain couples TRBV5-1 to TRBJ1-1; 9 nucleotides align to TRBD1. From germline, CDR1 is SGHRS and CDR2 YFSETQ. The V and J ends lost 1 base and 4 bases, in that order; junction bases with no gene match: 5. This CDR3 has 15 amino acids. The CDR3 loop reads CASSLIQGAGTEAFF. Here the CDR3 DNA reads TGCGCCAGCAGCTTGATACAGGGGGCGGGCACTGAAGCTTTCTTT.

The chain couples TRBV6-5 to TRBJ1-4; 7 nucleotides line up with TRBD1. V lost 4 bases, J lost 10 bases, and 9 bases stayed unmatched. Germline-derived CDR1 and CDR2 are MNHEY and SVGAGI. CDR3 size: 14 residues. The CDR3 protein is CASSSPRDSGKLFF. CDR3 in DNA: TGTGCCAGCAGTTCCCCCCGGGACAGTGGAAAACTGTTTTTT.

Only a few counts were recorded for this clone. The chain recombines TRBV5-1 with TRBJ2-3; TRBD2 aligns across 8 bases. The ends lost 3 bases at V and 0 bases at J; junction bases unmatched: 3. This CDR3 region has 15 residues. Germline CDR1 SGHRS, CDR2 YFSETQ. CDR3 in DNA: TGCGCCAGCAGCTCGGGGGGGACTAGCACAGATACGCAGTATTTT. Translated: CASSSGGTSTDTQYF.

The CDR3 region is CASSLSNDRVNLEQYF. Here the CDR3 DNA reads TGTGCCAGCAGTTTATCTAACGACAGGGTCAATCTGGAGCAGTACTTC. The chain couples TRBV27 to TRBJ2-7; 7 bases agree with TRBD1. Germline V gene lookup returns CDR1 MNHEY and CDR2 SMNVEV (reference sequence). This CDR3 contains 16 residues. The junction had 12 bases not matched to a gene; V was cut back by 0 bases and J by 7 bases.

The chain carries TRBV5-1 and TRBJ1-1; TRBD1 matches 7 bases. This CDR3 contains 15 residues. V trimming: 4 bases; J trimming: 1 base; junction bases outside the gene matches: 7. Germline V gene data show CDR1 as SGHRS and CDR2 as YFSETQ. The CDR3 sequence is CASSIQTGKNTEAFF. The DNA for the CDR3 is TGCGCCAGCAGCATCCAGACAGGGAAGAACACTGAAGCTTTCTTT.

CDR3: CASSEAWPSSGANVLTF. The DNA for the CDR3 is TGTGCCAGCAGTGAAGCTTGGCCATCTTCTGGGGCCAACGTCCTGACTTTC. The chain carries TRBV6-1 and TRBJ2-6; D is unclear. V was shortened by 0 bases and J by 1 base, with 10 bases between the two germline ends. Per germline, CDR1 MNHNS and CDR2 SASEGT. The CDR3 covers 17 residues.

The J gene is TRBJ2-5, the V gene TRBV11-2; possibly TRBD2 for D (5 bases). CDR1 and CDR2 from the germline V gene are SGHAT and FQNNGV. The CDR3 is made up of 13 amino acids. V lost 5 bases, J lost 5 bases, and 12 bases lay in between. The CDR3 DNA sequence: TGTGCCAGCAGCCCGGCGAGGGAGGAGACCCAGTACTTC. It is translated as CASSPAREETQYF.

V is TRBV29-1 and J is TRBJ2-2; TRBD2 agrees at 10 bases. CDR1 and CDR2 from the germline V gene are SQVTM and ANQGSEA. Trimming removed 4 bases from V and 6 bases from J; junction bases left unmatched: 5. The CDR3 extends over 14 amino acids. Written as DNA, the CDR3 is TGCAGCGTTGTGGCTAGCGGGAGTTCCGGGGAGCTGTTTTTT. Translation: CSVVASGSSGELFF.

The chain uses TRBV11-2 and TRBJ2-2, with TRBD2 as a possible D gene (6 bases). V was clipped by 3 bases and J by 6 bases, with 14 bases between them. Germline CDR1 reads SGHAT; CDR2 reads FQNNGV. The length of the CDR3 is 15 residues. The CDR3 region has the DNA TGTGCCAGCAGCTTGGAGGGGATGGTAGCCGGGGAGCTGTTTTTT. Translating gives CASSLEGMVAGELFF. Full variable domain (missing parts from reference TRBV11-2 and TRBJ2-2): EAGVAQSPRYKIIEKRQSVAFWCNPISGHATLYWYQQILGQGPKLLIQFQNNGVVDDSQLPKDRFSAERLKGVDSTLKIQPAKLEDSAVYLCASSLEGMVAGELFFGEGSRLTVL.